This TCR beta chain was identified in a study of technical replicates of blood from a handful of donors. Clones were read by immunoSEQ multiplex PCR, and TCRdb kept only the in-frame ones, dropping some. The data show about 97,000 clones, roughly 95% seen once. Germline V gene data show CDR1 as LNHNV and CDR2 as YYDKDF (reference sequence). CDR3 length: 12 amino acids. Trimming took 6 bases from V and 8 from J, leaving 11 bases between them. This TCR derives from a human donor in good health. The V and J genes are TRBV15 and TRBJ2-1; D unclear. The sample taken for sequencing was T cells isolated from PBMCs. CDR3 amino acids: CATRDMGDEQFF. The DNA of the CDR3 is TGTGCCACCAGAGATATGGGCGATGAGCAGTTCTTC.